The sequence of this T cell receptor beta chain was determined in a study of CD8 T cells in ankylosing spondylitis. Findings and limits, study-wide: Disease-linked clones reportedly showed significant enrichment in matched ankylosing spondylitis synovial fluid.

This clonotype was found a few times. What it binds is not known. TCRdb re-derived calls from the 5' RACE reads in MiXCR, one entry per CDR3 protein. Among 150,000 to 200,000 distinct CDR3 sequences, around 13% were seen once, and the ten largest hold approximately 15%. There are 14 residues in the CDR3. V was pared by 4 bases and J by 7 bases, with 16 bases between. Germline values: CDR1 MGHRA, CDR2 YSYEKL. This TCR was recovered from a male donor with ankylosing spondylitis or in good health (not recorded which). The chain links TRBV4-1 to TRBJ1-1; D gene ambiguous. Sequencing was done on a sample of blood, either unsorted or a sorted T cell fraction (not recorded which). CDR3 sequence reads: CASSLIIPGGEAFF. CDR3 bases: TGCGCCAGCAGCCTAATTATCCCGGGAGGTGAAGCTTTCTTT.